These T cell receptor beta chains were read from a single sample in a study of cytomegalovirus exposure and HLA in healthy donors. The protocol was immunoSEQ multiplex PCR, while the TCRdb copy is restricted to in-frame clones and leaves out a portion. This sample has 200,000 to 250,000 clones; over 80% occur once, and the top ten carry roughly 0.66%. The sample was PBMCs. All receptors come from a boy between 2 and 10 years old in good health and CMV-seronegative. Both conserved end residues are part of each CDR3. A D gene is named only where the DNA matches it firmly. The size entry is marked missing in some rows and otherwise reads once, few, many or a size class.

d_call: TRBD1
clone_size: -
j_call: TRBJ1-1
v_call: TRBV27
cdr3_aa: CASSSPGQGMNTEAFF
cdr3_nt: TGTGCCAGCAGTTCACCGGGACAGGGGATGAACACTGAAGCTTTCTTT

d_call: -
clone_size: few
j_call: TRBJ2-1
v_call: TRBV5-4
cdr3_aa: CASSLSQGWGVDEQFF
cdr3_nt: TGTGCCAGCAGCTTGTCCCAGGGCTGGGGTGTTGATGAGCAGTTCTTC

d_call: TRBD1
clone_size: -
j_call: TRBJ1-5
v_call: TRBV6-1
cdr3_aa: CASNRDRGVEPQHF
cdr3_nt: TGTGCCAGCAACCGGGACAGGGGAGTGGAGCCCCAGCATTTT

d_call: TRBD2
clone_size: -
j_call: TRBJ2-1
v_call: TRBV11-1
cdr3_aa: CASRSPGLAAYNEQFF
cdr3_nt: TGTGCCAGCAGGAGCCCGGGACTAGCGGCTTACAATGAGCAGTTCTTC

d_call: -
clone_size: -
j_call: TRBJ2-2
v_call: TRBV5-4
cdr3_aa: CASSLDSGELFF
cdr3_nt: TGTGCCAGCAGCTTGGACTCCGGGGAGCTGTTTTTT

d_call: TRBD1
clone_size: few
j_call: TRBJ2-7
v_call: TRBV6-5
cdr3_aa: CASSYSKGAIGIEYF
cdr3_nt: TGTGCCAGCAGTTACTCGAAGGGGGCTATTGGTATCGAGTACTTC

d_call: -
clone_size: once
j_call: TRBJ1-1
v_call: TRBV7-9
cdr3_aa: CASSRHNTEAFF
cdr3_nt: TGTGCCAGCAGCCGACATAACACTGAAGCTTTCTTT

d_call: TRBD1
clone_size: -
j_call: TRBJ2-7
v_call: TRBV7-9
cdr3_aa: CASSLRTGDYEQYF
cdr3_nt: TGTGCCAGCAGCTTAAGGACAGGGGACTACGAGCAGTACTTC

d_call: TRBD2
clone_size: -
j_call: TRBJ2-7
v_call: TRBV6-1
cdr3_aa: CASSELVAWGLAGSYEQYF
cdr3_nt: TGTGCCAGCAGTGAATTAGTGGCGTGGGGACTAGCGGGTTCCTACGAGCAGTACTTC

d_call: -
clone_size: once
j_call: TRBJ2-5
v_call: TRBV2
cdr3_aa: CASSEASLQETQYF
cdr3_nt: TGTGCCAGCAGTGAAGCTTCCCTCCAAGAGACCCAGTACTTC

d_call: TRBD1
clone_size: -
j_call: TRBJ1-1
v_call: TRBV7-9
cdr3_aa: CASSPRTGWNTEAFF
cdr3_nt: TGTGCCAGCAGCCCCAGGACAGGCTGGAACACTGAAGCTTTCTTT

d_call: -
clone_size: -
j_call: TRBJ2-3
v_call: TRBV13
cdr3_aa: CASTKPLSLDTQYF
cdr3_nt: TGTGCCAGCACGAAACCGCTTAGCTTAGATACGCAGTATTTT

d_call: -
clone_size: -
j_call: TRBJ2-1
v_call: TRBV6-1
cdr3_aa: CASIPLARAYNEQFF
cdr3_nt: TGTGCCAGCATTCCCCTAGCGAGGGCCTACAATGAGCAGTTCTTC

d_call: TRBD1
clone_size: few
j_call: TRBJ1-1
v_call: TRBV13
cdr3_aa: CASSARARGEAFF
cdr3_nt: TGTGCCAGCAGCGCGCGGGCCAGGGGGGAAGCTTTCTTT

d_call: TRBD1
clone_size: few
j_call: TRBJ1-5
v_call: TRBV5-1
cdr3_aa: CASSLGTGGNQPQHF
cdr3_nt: TGCGCCAGCAGCTTGGGGACAGGGGGCAATCAGCCCCAGCATTTT

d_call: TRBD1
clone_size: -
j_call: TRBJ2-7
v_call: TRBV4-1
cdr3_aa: CASSRGTGPYEQYF
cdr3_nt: TGCGCCAGCAGCCGTGGGACAGGTCCCTACGAGCAGTACTTC

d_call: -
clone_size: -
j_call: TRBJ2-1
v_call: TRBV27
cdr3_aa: CASSLRGAQIGQFF
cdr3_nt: TGTGCCAGCAGTTTACGGGGGGCGCAAATTGGGCAGTTCTTC

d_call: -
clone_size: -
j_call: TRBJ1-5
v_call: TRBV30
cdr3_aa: CAWDRGGRSNQPQHF
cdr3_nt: TGTGCCTGGGATAGGGGTGGGCGGAGCAATCAGCCCCAGCATTTT

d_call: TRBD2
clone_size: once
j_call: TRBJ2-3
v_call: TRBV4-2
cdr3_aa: CASATGAGGSDTQYF
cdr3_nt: TGTGCCAGCGCCACCGGGGCGGGGGGGTCTGATACGCAGTATTTT

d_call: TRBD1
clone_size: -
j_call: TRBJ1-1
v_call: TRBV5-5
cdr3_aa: CASSASGTGNTEAFF
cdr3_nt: TGTGCCAGCAGCGCCTCCGGGACAGGAAACACTGAAGCTTTCTTT

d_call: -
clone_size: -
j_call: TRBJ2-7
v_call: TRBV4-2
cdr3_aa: CASSLQKVDTGSYEQYF
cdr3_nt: TGTGCCAGCAGCCTACAAAAGGTAGACACCGGCTCCTACGAGCAGTACTTC

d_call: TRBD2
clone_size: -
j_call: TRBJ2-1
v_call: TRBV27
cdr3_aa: CASSPGTSGYNEQFF
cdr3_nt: TGTGCCAGCAGCCCCGGGACTAGCGGTTACAATGAGCAGTTCTTC

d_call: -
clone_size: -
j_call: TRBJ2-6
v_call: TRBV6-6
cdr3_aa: CASEAGANVLTF
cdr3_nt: TGTGCCAGCGAGGCTGGGGCCAACGTCCTGACTTTC

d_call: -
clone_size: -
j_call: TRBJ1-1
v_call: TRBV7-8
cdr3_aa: CASSSDPGGGTEAFF
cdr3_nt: TGTGCCAGCAGTTCCGACCCGGGAGGGGGCACTGAAGCTTTCTTT

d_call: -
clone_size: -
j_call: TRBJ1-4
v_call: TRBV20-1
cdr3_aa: CSARGWEKLFF
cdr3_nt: TGCAGTGCTAGGGGCTGGGAAAAACTGTTTTTT

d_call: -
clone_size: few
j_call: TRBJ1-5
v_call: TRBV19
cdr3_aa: CASSPWGDQPQHF
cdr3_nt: TGTGCCAGTAGTCCCTGGGGAGATCAGCCCCAGCATTTT

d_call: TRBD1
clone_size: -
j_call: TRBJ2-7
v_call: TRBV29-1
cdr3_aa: CSVVRGLTYEQYF
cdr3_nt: TGCAGCGTTGTAAGGGGGCTCACCTACGAGCAGTACTTC

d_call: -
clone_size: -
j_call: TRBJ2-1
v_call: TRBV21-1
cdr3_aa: CASPDTYNEQFF
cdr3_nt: TGTGCCAGTCCTGACACCTACAATGAGCAGTTCTTC

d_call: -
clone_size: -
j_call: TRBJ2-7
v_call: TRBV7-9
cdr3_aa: CSSSLLVDEQYF
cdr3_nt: TGTTCCAGCAGCCTACTAGTAGACGAGCAGTACTTC

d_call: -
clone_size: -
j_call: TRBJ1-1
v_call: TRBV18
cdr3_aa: CASSPNRGHLNTEAFF
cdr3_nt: TGTGCCAGCTCACCAAACCGTGGACACTTGAACACTGAAGCTTTCTTT

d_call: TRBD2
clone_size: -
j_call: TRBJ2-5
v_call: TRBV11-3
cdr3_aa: CASSPGGLAGKETQYF
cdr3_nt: TGTGCCAGCAGCCCCGGCGGTCTAGCGGGAAAAGAGACCCAGTACTTC

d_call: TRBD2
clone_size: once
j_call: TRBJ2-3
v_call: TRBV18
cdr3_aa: CASSQDPSGPQSTDTQYF
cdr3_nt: TGTGCCAGCTCCCAAGACCCTAGCGGACCCCAAAGCACAGATACGCAGTATTTT

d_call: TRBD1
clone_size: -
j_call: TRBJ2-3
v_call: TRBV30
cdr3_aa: CAWDTGQGARDTQYF
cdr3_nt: TGTGCCTGGGACACGGGACAGGGGGCGCGAGATACGCAGTATTTT

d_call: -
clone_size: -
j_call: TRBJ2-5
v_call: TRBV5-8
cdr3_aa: CASSPSLYSQETQYF
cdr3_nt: TGTGCCAGCAGCCCATCCTTATATAGCCAAGAGACCCAGTACTTC

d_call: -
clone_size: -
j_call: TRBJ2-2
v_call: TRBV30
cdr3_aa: CACSPGNTGELFF
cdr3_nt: TGTGCCTGCTCCCCGGGAAACACCGGGGAGCTGTTTTTT

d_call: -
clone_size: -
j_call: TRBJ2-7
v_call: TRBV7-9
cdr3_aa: CASSLGAGIYEQYF
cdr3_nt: TGTGCCAGCAGCTTAGGTGCAGGGATCTACGAGCAGTACTTC

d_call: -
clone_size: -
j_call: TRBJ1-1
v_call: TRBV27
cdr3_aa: CASSSRQDPWAFF
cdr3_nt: TGTGCCAGCAGTTCCAGACAGGACCCCTGGGCTTTCTTT

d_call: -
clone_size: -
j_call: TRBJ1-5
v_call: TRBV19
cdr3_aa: CASSILLDSNQPQHF
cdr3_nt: TGTGCCAGTAGTATTCTCTTAGATAGCAATCAGCCCCAGCATTTT

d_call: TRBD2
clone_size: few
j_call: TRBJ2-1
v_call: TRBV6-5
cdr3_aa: CASTRTSGEYNEQFF
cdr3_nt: TGTGCCAGCACCCGGACTAGCGGGGAGTACAATGAGCAGTTCTTC

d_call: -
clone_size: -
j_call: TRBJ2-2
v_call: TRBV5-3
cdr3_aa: CARSLKGLGITGELFF
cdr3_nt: TGTGCCAGAAGCTTGAAGGGGCTAGGAATTACCGGGGAGCTGTTTTTT

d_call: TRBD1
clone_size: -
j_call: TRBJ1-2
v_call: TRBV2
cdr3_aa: CASSLLGQGHGYTF
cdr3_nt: TGTGCCAGCAGTCTACTAGGACAGGGCCATGGCTACACCTTC

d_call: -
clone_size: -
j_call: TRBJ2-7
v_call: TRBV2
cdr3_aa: CASSVSLVVEYF
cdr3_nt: TGTGCCAGCAGTGTATCCCTAGTGGTAGAGTACTTC